In its sample, the clone carrying this T cell receptor (beta chain) was seen a few times. Its specificity is unknown. Trimming removed 3 bases from V and 7 bases from J, with 15 bases in between. Per germline, CDR1 GTSNPN and CDR2 SVGIG (reference sequence). There are 13 residues in the CDR3. This entry comes from a study of T cell responses to AZD1222 COVID-19 vaccine. Study results and limitations: No repertoire was sampled before or during the peak T cell response, only after it. Clonal diversity was possibly underestimated, and the donors were mostly white British, with more females.

The repertoire was sequenced with immunoSEQ multiplex PCR; TCRdb's copy has only in-frame clones and lacks some. This sample has about 130,000 clones; about nine tenths occur once, and the top ten carry about 7%. This specimen consisted of peripheral blood, obtained on day 0 of AZD1222 vaccination. This clonotype originated in an adult in good health. V is TRBV30 and J is TRBJ1-2; D may be TRBD1 (5 bases). The CDR3 spells CAWRWSGGRGYTF. The CDR3, as DNA: TGTGCCTGGAGATGGAGTGGGGGTCGTGGCTACACCTTC.